This T cell receptor (beta chain) was observed in a study of shared clonotypes between healthy human individuals. The germline CDR1 and CDR2 sequences are ENHRY and SYGVKD. CDR3 length: 13 amino acids. The germline V and J ends were trimmed by 4 bases and 6 bases, with 13 bases remaining between them. Sequencing used immunoSEQ multiplex PCR; TCRdb keeps in-frame clones, though not all of them. Altogether 2 million to 2.5 million clones are present, almost 96% being singletons, with the ten largest covering less than 0.15%. This clonotype was obtained from a young man in good health. The rearrangement uses TRBV10-3 and TRBJ2-7, with D perhaps being TRBD1 or TRBD2 (6 bases each). The sample was naive CD4+ T cells sorted from blood. Documented subset: CD45RA+ positively selected. CDR3 residues: CAISGRSGAEQYF. CDR3 in DNA: TGTGCCATCAGTGGTCGGTCGGGGGCCGAGCAGTACTTC.